One and the same sample provided the 24 T cell receptor beta chains below, sequenced in a study of spatial heterogeneity in lung cancer. Study outcomes and limitations: The study found that expanded intratumoral alpha and beta TCR counts tracked tumor mutation counts.

Their recognized antigens are unknown. MiXCR, run by TCRdb on the 5' RACE reads, gives a single entry per CDR3 protein. This table holds 2,000 to 3,000 distinct CDR3 sequences, roughly 13% found once. Indicated time point: sample taken at primary tumor resection. The sample here was lung tumor tissue, taken at surgery. The receptors were gathered from a male donor with early-stage non-small cell lung cancer.

This clonotype is medium-sized in the sample. A read error may produce the germline difference seen at one junction end. The chain links TRBV7-7 to TRBJ2-3; 13 bases map to TRBD2. Germline CDR1 reads SSHAT; CDR2 reads FNYEAQ (reference sequence). CDR3 length: 15 residues. The CDR3 here is CASSRLAGGSDTQYF. The CDR3, as DNA: TGTGCTAGCAGCCGACTAGCGGGGGGTTCAGATACGCAGTATTTT.

In DNA, the CDR3 is TGTGCCAGCAGCCAAGATCGGAGCGGGGGGGCCGCAGATACGCAGTATTTT. It translates to CASSQDRSGGAADTQYF. The V and J genes are TRBV3-1 and TRBJ2-3, with TRBD2 matching over 10 bases. CDR1 is LGHDT and CDR2 is YNNKEL in the germline V gene (reference sequence). After removal of 0 bases from V and 4 bases from J, the junction contained 7 bases not matched to a gene. CDR3 length equals 17 residues.

By frequency in the sample, this clonotype is medium-sized. This chain links TRBV20-1 with TRBJ2-5; TRBD1 agrees at 9 bases. With 3 bases clipped from V and 2 bases from J, the junction kept 7 bases outside the gene matches. This CDR3 spans 15 amino acids. CDR1 and CDR2 (germline): DFQATT, SNEGSKA (reference sequence). The CDR3 loop is CSARETGTGQETQYF. The CDR3 DNA reads TGCAGTGCTAGGGAAACCGGGACAGGGCAAGAGACCCAGTACTTC.

J is TRBJ1-1 and V is TRBV12-3 or TRBV12-4; 7 bases map to TRBD1. V shed 6 bases and J 4 bases; nucleotides not matched to a gene: 5. This CDR3 is built from 13 residues. The DNA of the CDR3 is TGTGCCAGCAGCTTAACAGGGGCCACTGAAGCTTTCTTT. This encodes CASSLTGATEAFF.

By frequency in the sample, this clonotype is medium-sized. The V and J genes are TRBV19 and TRBJ2-2, with TRBD1 matching 9 bases. The junction had 7 bases not matched to a gene; V was cut back by 5 bases and J by 6 bases. Germline loops: CDR1 LNHDA, CDR2 SQIVND (reference sequence). The CDR3 has 15 amino acids. CDR3 coding DNA: TGTGCCAGTAGTCCGGGGACAGGGTACGCCGGGGAGCTGTTTTTT. Translation: CASSPGTGYAGELFF.

This clonotype was seen once. DNA for the CDR3: TGTGCCAGCAGAACAGTTATTAGCTCCTACAATGAGCAGTTCTTC. Its translation is CASRTVISSYNEQFF. This chain uses TRBV6-5 with TRBJ2-1; D call uncertain. Trimming stripped 6 bases from V and 0 bases from J, with 12 bases between. This CDR3 contains 15 residues. Germline CDR1 MNHEY, CDR2 SVGAGI.

By share, this clonotype ranks as large. V usage is TRBV11-2 and J usage is TRBJ2-5, with D possibly matching TRBD1 (5 bases). The germline V gene has CDR1 SGHAT and CDR2 FQNNGV. The CDR3 has 15 residues. Deletions cut 0 bases from V and 5 bases from J, with 13 bases between. The CDR3 sequence: CASSLEGRPGETQYF. For the CDR3, the DNA is TGTGCCAGCAGCTTAGAGGGCAGGCCAGGGGAGACCCAGTACTTC.

This clonotype is termed medium-sized (0.01 to 0.1%). The gene calls are TRBV20-1 and TRBJ1-1, with no clear D. The V end lost 4 bases, the J end lost 3 bases, and 6 bases lay between the germline ends. The germline gives CDR1 DFQATT, CDR2 SNEGSKA (reference sequence). The CDR3 contains 11 residues. As DNA, the CDR3 is TGCAGTGCTATAAAGCACACTGAAGCTTTCTTT. It specifies CSAIKHTEAFF.

By its share, this clonotype is medium-sized. J is TRBJ2-3 and V is TRBV7-9; D not certain. The ends were cut back, 8 bases at V and 0 bases at J, with 3 bases in the middle. The CDR3 spans 11 residues. CDR1 is SEHNR and CDR2 is FQNEAQ in the germline V gene (reference sequence). The CDR3 nucleotides are TGTGCCAGCGGAAGCACAGATACGCAGTATTTT. Encoded protein: CASGSTDTQYF. The complete variable domain, with remaining parts taken from reference TRBV7-9 and TRBJ2-3, reads DTGVSQNPRHKITKRGQNVTFRCDPISEHNRLYWYRQTLGQGPEFLTYFQNEAQLEKSRLLSDRFSAERPKGSFSTLEIQRTEQGDSAMYLCASGSTDTQYFGPGTRLTVL.

By share of the sample, this clonotype is medium-sized. The chain recombines TRBV6-6 with TRBJ1-5; 8 nucleotides line up with TRBD1. The V gene's germline CDR1 is MNHNY and CDR2 SVGAGI (reference sequence). CDR3 length equals 16 residues. Trimming removed 2 bases from V and 3 bases from J; junction bases left unmatched: 6. As DNA, the CDR3 is TGTGCCAGCAGTTACGGCACAGGGGGACTCAATCAGCCCCAGCATTTT. Translated, it gives CASSYGTGGLNQPQHF.

By frequency in the sample, this clonotype is medium-sized. The chain links TRBV5-1 to TRBJ2-5; tentative D call: TRBD1 (6 bases). This CDR3 has 14 amino acids. CDR1 SGHRS and CDR2 YFSETQ come from the germline V gene. The V end lost 4 bases, the J end lost 1 base, and 11 bases lay between the germline ends. The CDR3 spells CASSTGQFQETQYF. As DNA, the CDR3 is TGCGCCAGCAGCACCGGACAGTTCCAAGAGACCCAGTACTTC. Together with reference TRBV5-1 and TRBJ2-5, the CDR3 gives the full variable domain: KAGVTQTPRYLIKTRGQQVTLSCSPISGHRSVSWYQQTPGQGLQFLFEYFSETQRNKGNFPGRFSGRQFSNSRSEMNVSTLELGDSALYLCASSTGQFQETQYFGPGTRLLVL.

This clonotype was observed a handful of times. V gene TRBV28 combines with J gene TRBJ2-7; 7 nucleotides agree with TRBD2. This CDR3 has 14 amino acids. The germline V gene has CDR1 MDHEN and CDR2 SYDVKM. V dropped 3 bases and J dropped 6; count of bases not matched to a gene: 8. The CDR3 here is CASSLPREGREQYF. The CDR3 DNA reads as TGTGCCAGCAGTTTGCCCAGGGAGGGTCGCGAGCAGTACTTC.

This clonotype turned up a few times. The chain carries TRBV11-1 and TRBJ2-7; perhaps TRBD1 as D (6 bases). The germline V gene encodes CDR1 SGHAT and CDR2 FQDESV (reference sequence). There are 14 residues in the CDR3. V was shortened by 5 bases and J by 0 bases, with 11 bases between the two germline ends. The CDR3 coding sequence is TGTGCCAGCAGCCGGAACAGGGCCTCCTACGAGCAGTACTTC. It codes for CASSRNRASYEQYF. Together with reference TRBV11-1 and TRBJ2-7, the CDR3 gives the full variable domain: EAEVAQSPRYKITEKSQAVAFWCDPISGHATLYWYRQILGQGPELLVQFQDESVVDDSQLPKDRFSAERLKGVDSTLKIQPAELGDSAMYLCASSRNRASYEQYFGPGTRLTVT.

V is TRBV27 and J is TRBJ1-4; D not certain. V was trimmed by 5 bases and J by 8 bases, leaving 21 bases between them. Looked up from germline, CDR1 is MNHEY and CDR2 is SMNVEV (reference sequence). This CDR3 comprises 16 residues. CDR3 region: CASSPRPDTPREKLFF. DNA for the CDR3: TGTGCCAGCAGTCCTAGGCCGGATACTCCAAGGGAAAAACTGTTTTTT.

This clonotype is labeled as medium-sized. The chain links TRBV6-1 to TRBJ2-6; no firm D call. This CDR3 comprises 15 residues. From germline, CDR1 is MNHNS and CDR2 SASEGT. V lost 4 bases, J lost 2 bases, and 9 bases lay in between. The CDR3 protein is CASSAPFPGANVLTF. CDR3 nucleotides: TGTGCCAGCAGTGCGCCTTTTCCTGGGGCCAACGTCCTGACTTTC.

This clonotype qualifies as medium-sized (0.01 to 0.1%). The rearrangement uses TRBV27 and TRBJ2-5; maybe TRBD2 (6 bases). The CDR3 totals 17 residues. From germline, CDR1 is MNHEY and CDR2 SMNVEV (reference sequence). The V end lost 9 bases, the J end lost 2 bases, and 25 bases lay between the germline ends. CDR3: CASKINGGAMRQETQYF. CDR3 DNA sequence: TGTGCCAGTAAGATAAACGGCGGGGCCATGAGGCAAGAGACCCAGTACTTC.

Within the sample, this clonotype is medium-sized. The chain links TRBV4-3 to TRBJ1-5, with 7 bases fitting TRBD1. CDR3 size: 16 residues. Germline CDR1 is LGHNA and CDR2 is YSLEER. The junction had 7 bases not matched to a gene; V was cut back by 0 bases and J by 5 bases. CDR3 in amino acids: CASSQDAGQQDQPQHF. CDR3 nucleotides: TGCGCCAGCAGCCAAGATGCGGGACAGCAAGATCAGCCCCAGCATTTT.

In its sample, this clonotype was seen a few times. The chain has TRBV20-1 and TRBJ1-2; TRBD1 agrees at 9 bases. This CDR3 has 13 amino acids. CDR1 is DFQATT, CDR2 SNEGSKA, per germline (reference sequence). Unmatched junction bases numbered 9, after V lost 5 bases and J lost 8 bases. CDR3 DNA: TGCAGTGCTCCTAGGACAGGGGCAGTCGGCTACACCTTC. Translating it yields CSAPRTGAVGYTF.

This clonotype was recorded at least ten times. The chain combines TRBV20-1 with TRBJ1-4; D may be TRBD1 (5 bases). The CDR3 totals 13 residues. Germline assignment: CDR1 DFQATT and CDR2 SNEGSKA (reference sequence). V was shortened by 3 bases and J by 3 bases, with 8 bases between the two germline ends. CDR3 region: CSASRGANEKLFF. The CDR3 DNA follows: TGCAGTGCTAGTAGGGGTGCTAATGAAAAACTGTTTTTT.

There are many counts of this clonotype. J is TRBJ2-5 and V is TRBV5-1; 10 bases map to TRBD1. The J segment lost 3 bases and the V segment lost 2 bases, leaving 4 bases of the junction unmatched. The V gene's germline CDR1 is SGHRS and CDR2 YFSETQ. The CDR3 contains 15 residues. The CDR3 DNA is TGCGCCAGCAGCTTAGCCGGGACAGGGGAAGAGACCCAGTACTTC. Protein product: CASSLAGTGEETQYF.

This clonotype is medium-sized in the sample. This chain uses TRBV6-6 with TRBJ2-5; D is undetermined. V was cut by 2 bases and J by 6 bases, with 16 bases left in between. Germline assignment: CDR1 MNHNY and CDR2 SVGAGI (reference sequence). The CDR3 extends over 15 amino acids. This CDR3 reads CASSYADRVSQTQYF. CDR3 coding DNA: TGTGCCAGCAGTTACGCCGATAGGGTCTCCCAGACCCAGTACTTC.

By sample share, this clonotype is medium-sized. CDR3 in amino acids: CASSIIFEEFNEQFF. CDR3 sequence (DNA): TGTGCCAGTAGTATAATCTTTGAAGAATTCAATGAGCAGTTCTTC. The chain couples TRBV19 to TRBJ2-1; D uncertain. Germline assignment: CDR1 LNHDA and CDR2 SQIVND (reference sequence). Trimming shortened V by 2 bases and J by 6 bases, and 14 bases separated the two germline ends. The CDR3 is made up of 15 amino acids.

At least ten counts were recorded for this clonotype. The chain links TRBV5-1 to TRBJ2-5; TRBD2 might be the D (5 bases). CDR1 is SGHRS and CDR2 is YFSETQ in the germline V gene. Trimming took 4 bases from V and 5 from J, leaving 18 bases between them. This CDR3 is built from 15 residues. CDR3 residues: CASSPEDGLGETQYF. The CDR3 bases are TGCGCCAGCAGCCCGGAAGACGGACTGGGGGAGACCCAGTACTTC.

This clonotype is termed medium-sized. The V call is TRBV29-1, the J call TRBJ2-2; 9 bases agree with TRBD1. CDR1 SQVTM and CDR2 ANQGSEA come from the germline V gene. J lost 3 bases, V lost 3 bases, and 2 bases had no gene match. CDR3 size: 14 residues. Here the CDR3 reads CSVEGQGDTGELFF. CDR3 coding DNA: TGCAGCGTTGAGGGACAGGGAGACACCGGGGAGCTGTTTTTT.